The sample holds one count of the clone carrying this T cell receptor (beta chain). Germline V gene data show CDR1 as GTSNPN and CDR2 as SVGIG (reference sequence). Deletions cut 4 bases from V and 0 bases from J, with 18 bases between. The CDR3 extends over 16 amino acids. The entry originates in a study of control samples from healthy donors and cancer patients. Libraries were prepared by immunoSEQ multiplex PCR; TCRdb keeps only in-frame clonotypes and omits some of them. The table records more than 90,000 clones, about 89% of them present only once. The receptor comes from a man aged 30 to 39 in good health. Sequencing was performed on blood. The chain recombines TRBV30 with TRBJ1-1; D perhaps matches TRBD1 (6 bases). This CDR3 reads CAWTLNLRGLNTEAFF. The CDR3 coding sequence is TGTGCCTGGACTCTAAATCTCAGGGGCTTGAACACTGAAGCTTTCTTT.